The clone carrying this T cell receptor beta chain occurred a few times. The target antigen is unknown. These data originate in a study of blood T cells in healthy people across ages. A second PCR of 7 to 11 cycles used a sample-barcoded 5' primer and a J-beta primer mix. Every molecule of cDNA carried a tag from a template-switch adaptor with 12 random nucleotides. TCRdb analysed the 5' RACE reads with MiXCR anew, one entry per CDR3 protein. Of hundreds of thousands of distinct CDR3 sequences in the sample, 25% to 30% are singletons; the top ten hold about 3%. The study, taken as a whole, reports: A roughly linear age-dependent decrease characterized TCR beta diversity per million T cells.

The V segment lost 6 bases and the J segment 5 bases; nucleotides outside the gene matches: 4. CDR1 is SGDLS, CDR2 YYNGEE, per germline. This CDR3 has 12 amino acids. Another study also made use of these data, one on T cells of mothers and their children. That work adds: Mothers yielded over 8.5 million CDR3 reads, children about 3 million each.

This sequence originates from a boy between 10 and 17 years old in good health. Sequencing was done on a sample of blood. The chain uses TRBV9 and TRBJ2-5; TRBD2 aligns across 7 bases. CDR3 residues: CASKGSGETQYF. The DNA for the CDR3 is TGTGCCAGCAAGGGTAGCGGGGAGACCCAGTACTTC.